This T cell receptor beta chain was recovered during a study of T cells in localized non-small cell lung cancer. The table came from immunoSEQ multiplex PCR; TCRdb's copy has only in-frame clones and leaves some out. There are tens of thousands of clones in the sample; around 80% occur only once, and 17% lies in the top ten. Whole-study results and caveats: Heterogeneity remains possible, as sequencing covered one tumor region only. The study detected a median roughly 57 of the top 100 tumor clones in adjacent lung. Adjacent uninvolved lung tissue had the highest T cell clonality, exceeding tumor.

Turning to this clone: No antigen is known for it.

The ends were cut back, 3 bases at V and 3 bases at J, with 12 bases in the middle. CDR3 length: 14 amino acids. Looked up from germline, CDR1 is SGHNT and CDR2 is YYREEE (reference sequence). This sequence joins TRBV5-4 and TRBJ1-2, with D possibly TRBD1 on 6 matching bases. This clonotype was sampled from a male donor aged 60 or older with stage III squamous cell lung carcinoma. The sequencing here drew on peripheral blood, taken before any cancer treatment. The CDR3 coding sequence is TGTGCCAGCAGCTCGCGACAGGAAGACTATGGCTACACCTTC. Its translation: CASSSRQEDYGYTF.